The T cell receptor beta chain under discussion was sequenced for a study of cytomegalovirus exposure and HLA in healthy donors. Findings and limits, study-wide: The authors later found TCR association rates varying by HLA locus, with DRB1 most and HLA-C fewest.

This clone was recorded only once. The target antigen is unknown. The PCR used 60 Vbeta and 13 Jbeta primers. Assay used: immunoSEQ multiplex PCR; TCRdb lists only in-frame clones, some missing. The table lists about 120,000 clones, about 78% of them singletons. The CDR3 is 13 residues long. Trimming pared 3 bases from V and 2 bases from J, leaving 8 bases between. The germline V gene encodes CDR1 ENHRY and CDR2 SYGVKD. The V gene is TRBV10-3, the J gene TRBJ2-7, with D hard to call. Material: PBMCs. The TCR comes from a woman between 40 and 55 years old in good health and CMV-seropositive. CDR3 bases: TGTGCCATCAGTGACCGAGGAGCCTACGAGCAGTACTTC. Protein: CAISDRGAYEQYF.